This T cell receptor (beta chain) was profiled in a study of cytomegalovirus exposure and HLA in healthy donors. Overall study: A subsequent analysis reported that the roughly 120 validation repertoires were produced on the same platform that had also been used for the 550 to 750 first-cohort repertoires.

Comment on this clone: What it recognizes is unknown.

Study outcomes and limitations: CMV antigen specificity of a few CMV-associated chains was confirmed in vitro. Some TCR beta chains (about 170 of them) were listed as cytomegalovirus-associated.

Only in-frame clones appear in the TCRdb table, and some are missing; sequencing was by immunoSEQ multiplex PCR. The sample holds under 250,000 clones, around four fifths seen once. This CDR3 contains 14 residues. V was trimmed by 4 bases and J by 5 bases, leaving 12 bases between them. Germline V CDR1 and CDR2: MGHRA, YSYEKL. This clonotype originated in a woman aged 18-29 years in good health and CMV-seronegative. Sequenced: PBMCs. This chain connects TRBV4-1 to TRBJ2-1; no clear D. The CDR3 spells CASSPGLLDNEQFF. In nucleotides, the CDR3 is TGCGCCAGCAGCCCGGGTTTGTTGGACAATGAGCAGTTCTTC.